The clone carrying this T cell receptor beta chain was seen once. Some clones are missing from TCRdb's copy, which holds only in-frame ones; the method was immunoSEQ multiplex PCR. The table lists more than 90,000 clones, about 94% of them singletons. These data originate in a study of T cell changes during pregnancy in multiple sclerosis. The germline CDR1 and CDR2 sequences are KGHSH and LQKENI. The CDR3 is made up of 15 amino acids. V shed 0 bases, J shed 4 bases, and the junction held 3 bases outside the gene matches. This TCR derives from a female donor with multiple sclerosis, enrolled in a pregnancy study. The starting material was peripheral blood, obtained in the third trimester of pregnancy. V is TRBV18 and J is TRBJ1-1; 9 nucleotides line up with TRBD1. CDR3 coding DNA: TGTGCCAGCTCACCACCGGGACAGGGAAGCACTGAAGCTTTCTTT. Its protein product is CASSPPGQGSTEAFF.